The T cell receptor (beta chain) described here comes from a study of T cells in localized non-small cell lung cancer. For this clone: Its target is unknown.

CDR1 and CDR2 (germline): SGHTA, FQGNSA. The length of the CDR3 is 16 residues. With 5 bases clipped from V and 5 bases from J, the junction kept 10 bases outside the gene matches. Findings and limits, study-wide: Uninvolved adjacent lung, not tumor, had the highest T cell clonality.

Sequencing used immunoSEQ multiplex PCR; TCRdb keeps in-frame clones, though not all of them. The table records approximately 60,000 clones, roughly 90% of them present only once. The chain has TRBV7-2 and TRBJ2-5; 11 nucleotides match TRBD2. The TCR was taken from a woman aged 35 to 69 with stage I lung adenocarcinoma. The sequencing here drew on peripheral blood, taken before any cancer treatment. This CDR3 reads CASSIQTSGGRETQYF. The CDR3 region has the DNA TGTGCCAGCAGCATCCAAACTAGCGGGGGCAGGGAGACCCAGTACTTC.